Shown below are 32 T cell receptor beta chains from a single sample sequenced in a study of T-cell reconstitution after alpha-beta-depleted transplantation in children. Preparation of the TCRbeta library involved a method that used unique molecular identifiers. TCRdb independently ran MiXCR on the PCR reads; one entry per CDR3 protein. In the table there are 330,000 or so distinct CDR3 sequences, 10% of which are singletons. This material consisted of PBMCs, taken before TCRalphabeta/CD19-depleted stem cell transplant. The receptor set was obtained from a boy less than two years old with acute myeloid leukemia, due to receive a stem cell transplant.

The J gene is TRBJ2-2, the V gene TRBV5-1; D unclear. Trimming took 0 bases from V and 4 from J, leaving 7 bases between them. CDR3 size: 14 residues. Germline values: CDR1 SGHRS, CDR2 YFSETQ. CDR3 amino acids: CASSLAELTGELFF. CDR3 bases: TGCGCCAGCAGCTTGGCGGAACTCACCGGGGAGCTGTTTTTT.

This clonotype was detected many times. The rearrangement joins TRBV12-3 or TRBV12-4 to TRBJ2-7, with D perhaps TRBD1 or TRBD2 (5 bases each). V lost 5 bases, J lost 1 base, and 15 bases lay in between. The CDR3 is 15 amino acids. The CDR3 nucleotides read TGTGCCAGCAGTCCCACCCGGGACGCGTCCTACGAGCAGTACTTC. Its translation is CASSPTRDASYEQYF.

This clonotype has at least ten counts. The rearrangement links TRBV7-2 to TRBJ2-3; D perhaps matches TRBD2 (6 bases). CDR1 is SGHTA, CDR2 FQGNSA, per germline. The V end lost 1 base, the J end lost 2 bases, and 10 bases lay between the germline ends. The length of the CDR3 is 15 residues. CDR3 region: CASSLERVYTDTQYF. In DNA, the CDR3 is TGTGCCAGCAGCTTAGAGCGGGTATACACAGATACGCAGTATTTT.

CDR3: CASGQPEGYNEQFF. The CDR3, as DNA: TGTGCCAGTGGCCAGCCGGAGGGTTACAATGAGCAGTTCTTC. The chain combines TRBV19 with TRBJ2-1, with a weak D call TRBD2 (6 bases). Trimming removed 8 bases at V and 4 bases at J, with 15 bases between. The CDR3 runs to 14 residues. From germline, CDR1 is LNHDA and CDR2 SQIVND (reference sequence).

The chain joins TRBV18 to TRBJ2-1; 7 nucleotides match TRBD2. The CDR3 is 17 amino acids. Germline values: CDR1 KGHSH, CDR2 LQKENI. The junction had 11 bases not matched to a gene; V was cut back by 2 bases and J by 4 bases. This CDR3 is CASSPYPSGAPYNEQFF. Here the CDR3 DNA reads TGTGCCAGCTCACCATACCCCAGCGGGGCCCCTTACAATGAGCAGTTCTTC. The entire variable domain, with the rest obtained from reference TRBV18 and TRBJ2-1, is as follows: NAGVMQNPRHLVRRRGQEARLRCSPMKGHSHVYWYRQLPEEGLKFMVYLQKENIIDESGMPKERFSAEFPKEGPSILRIQQVVRGDSAAYFCASSPYPSGAPYNEQFFGPGTRLTVL.

This clonotype has a count of ten or more. The CDR3 DNA reads as TGTGCCAGCAGCGTAACGGACAGGTGGGGGGAGACCCAGTACTTC. This codes for CASSVTDRWGETQYF. The chain employs TRBV9 and TRBJ2-5, with 7 positions matching TRBD1. This CDR3 contains 15 residues. CDR1 and CDR2 (germline): SGDLS, YYNGEE. V lost 1 base to trimming and J lost 5 bases; unmatched junction nucleotides: 8.

This clonotype occurred many times. The chain combines TRBV4-3 with TRBJ2-1; D uncertain. Germline V gene lookup returns CDR1 LGHNA and CDR2 YSLEER. V lost 1 base, J lost 8 bases, and 18 bases lay in between. CDR3 length equals 16 residues. CDR3 DNA: TGCGCCAGCAGCCAAGGGGTCGGGCAGCCTCGGCATGAGCAGTTCTTC. Protein sequence: CASSQGVGQPRHEQFF.

This clonotype was seen many times. The V and J genes are TRBV11-3 and TRBJ2-5; 9 nucleotides match TRBD1. The CDR3 covers 15 residues. Germline lookup yields CDR1 SGHNT and CDR2 YENEEA. V was clipped by 4 bases and J by 5 bases; unmatched bases: 8. CDR3 bases: TGTGCCAGCAGCTACAGGGGGCGCTGGGTTGAGACCCAGTACTTC. Its translation is CASSYRGRWVETQYF. The full variable domain, with the rest looked up from reference TRBV11-3 and TRBJ2-5, is EAGVVQSPRYKIIEKKQPVAFWCNPISGHNTLYWYLQNLGQGPELLIRYENEEAVDDSQLPKDRFSAERLKGVDSTLKIQPAELGDSAVYLCASSYRGRWVETQYFGPGTRLLVL.

This clonotype has at least ten counts. The J gene is TRBJ2-7, the V gene TRBV29-1; 10 bases are shared with TRBD1. J was trimmed by 2 bases and V by 5 bases; bases with no gene match: 3. The CDR3 spans 13 residues. The V gene's germline CDR1 is SQVTM and CDR2 ANQGSEA. The CDR3 loop is CSVSGTGAYEQYF. CDR3 DNA: TGCAGCGTTAGCGGGACAGGGGCCTACGAGCAGTACTTC.

This chain links TRBV7-8 with TRBJ2-2, with D uncertain. Germline V gives CDR1 SGHVS, CDR2 FQNEAQ. The CDR3 has 15 amino acids. Trimming cost V 2 bases and J 5 bases, with 12 bases left between them. The CDR3 nucleotides are TGTGCCAGCAGCTTAAGGGCCGGAACTACCGGGGAGCTGTTTTTT. It encodes CASSLRAGTTGELFF.

This clonotype has only a few counts. The rearrangement links TRBV19 to TRBJ2-4, with D possibly TRBD1 on 6 matching bases. Germline V gives CDR1 LNHDA, CDR2 SQIVND (reference sequence). V gave up 3 bases and J gave up 1 base, with 10 bases separating them. The CDR3 contains 15 residues. This chain's CDR3 is CASSMGRGAKNIQYF. The DNA of the CDR3 is TGTGCCAGTAGTATGGGAAGGGGGGCCAAAAACATTCAGTACTTC.

This clonotype turned up a few times. The V and J genes are TRBV24-1 and TRBJ2-7; maybe TRBD2 (6 bases). CDR1 is KGHDR and CDR2 is SFDVKD in the germline V gene. This CDR3 has 13 residues. V gave up 3 bases and J gave up 7 bases, with 12 bases separating them. Here the CDR3 DNA reads TGTGCCACCAGTGATGATTGGGGGAGGGAGCAGTACTTC. This sequence encodes CATSDDWGREQYF.

This clonotype was recorded many times. This chain uses TRBV5-1 with TRBJ2-5; no definite D call. V was trimmed by 0 bases and J by 2 bases, leaving 14 bases between them. Germline V gives CDR1 SGHRS, CDR2 YFSETQ. The CDR3 consists of 16 residues. The CDR3 is CASSLGTTTPQETQYF. The CDR3, as DNA: TGCGCCAGCAGCTTGGGCACGACGACCCCGCAAGAGACCCAGTACTTC. Combining the CDR3 with reference TRBV5-1 and TRBJ2-5 gives the whole variable domain KAGVTQTPRYLIKTRGQQVTLSCSPISGHRSVSWYQQTPGQGLQFLFEYFSETQRNKGNFPGRFSGRQFSNSRSEMNVSTLELGDSALYLCASSLGTTTPQETQYFGPGTRLLVL.

The J gene is TRBJ2-6, the V gene TRBV5-1; perhaps TRBD1 as D (6 bases). In germline, CDR1 is SGHRS, CDR2 YFSETQ. This CDR3 is built from 16 residues. The ends were cut back, 6 bases at V and 0 bases at J, with 13 bases in the middle. The CDR3 here is CASTSTGFSGANVLTF. The CDR3 nucleotides are TGCGCCAGCACCTCCACAGGGTTCTCTGGGGCCAACGTCCTGACTTTC.

This clonotype was picked up a small number of times. The chain couples TRBV2 to TRBJ2-2; D ambiguous. The ends were cut back, 6 bases at V and 8 bases at J, with 13 bases in the middle. Germline lookup yields CDR1 SNHLY and CDR2 FYNNEI. CDR3 length: 13 amino acids. This CDR3 reads CASSGFVIGELFF. CDR3 in DNA: TGTGCCAGCAGCGGGTTTGTTATAGGGGAGCTGTTTTTT.

The V gene is TRBV18, the J gene TRBJ1-5, with 8 bases matching TRBD1. Germline V gives CDR1 KGHSH, CDR2 LQKENI. The J segment lost 5 bases and the V segment lost 4 bases, leaving 7 bases of the junction unmatched. This CDR3 region has 15 residues. CDR3 nucleotide sequence: TGTGCCAGCTCACATCGGACAGGGCGGGATCAGCCCCAGCATTTT. Translation gives CASSHRTGRDQPQHF.

This clonotype was seen many times. This chain connects TRBV7-8 to TRBJ2-1; D unclear. V lost 7 bases, J lost 7 bases, and 20 bases lay in between. In germline, CDR1 is SGHVS, CDR2 FQNEAQ. The CDR3 loop spans 15 amino acids. CDR3 sequence: CASTPGGDPTNEQFF. CDR3 DNA: TGTGCCAGCACCCCGGGTGGGGATCCTACAAATGAGCAGTTCTTC.

A few counts support this clonotype. The V call is TRBV9, the J call TRBJ2-7; D unresolved. This CDR3 region has 14 residues. V gave up 0 bases and J gave up 3 bases, with 10 bases separating them. CDR1 SGDLS and CDR2 YYNGEE come from the germline V gene. The CDR3 is CASSVGVTFYEQYF. In DNA form, the CDR3 reads TGTGCCAGCAGCGTAGGGGTCACCTTCTACGAGCAGTACTTC.

This clonotype was counted many times. This chain links TRBV5-1 with TRBJ1-2, with a tentative D call TRBD1 (6 bases). Trimming removed 5 bases at V and 8 bases at J, with 16 bases between. This CDR3 region has 13 residues. Germline V gene lookup returns CDR1 SGHRS and CDR2 YFSETQ. The CDR3: CASSGNREGGYTF. The CDR3, as DNA: TGCGCCAGCAGTGGTAACAGGGAGGGAGGCTACACCTTC. The full variable domain, with the rest looked up from reference TRBV5-1 and TRBJ1-2, is KAGVTQTPRYLIKTRGQQVTLSCSPISGHRSVSWYQQTPGQGLQFLFEYFSETQRNKGNFPGRFSGRQFSNSRSEMNVSTLELGDSALYLCASSGNREGGYTFGSGTRLTVV.

This chain joins TRBV10-2 and TRBJ1-5, with 9 bases aligning to TRBD1. The germline V gene encodes CDR1 WSHSY and CDR2 SAAADI. After removal of 5 bases from V and 6 bases from J, the junction contained 2 bases not matched to a gene. This CDR3 is built from 13 residues. Here the CDR3 reads CASSWDRVQPQHF. CDR3 in DNA: TGCGCCAGCAGTTGGGACAGGGTTCAGCCCCAGCATTTT.

The sample holds many counts of this clonotype. This sequence joins TRBV5-1 and TRBJ1-5; no firm D call. This CDR3 has 13 residues. The V and J ends lost 4 bases and 8 bases respectively, with 13 bases between them. The V gene's germline CDR1 is SGHRS and CDR2 YFSETQ. CDR3 sequence: CASSMTGFEPQHF. In DNA form, the CDR3 reads TGCGCCAGCAGCATGACGGGGTTTGAGCCCCAGCATTTT.

In its sample, this clonotype was seen many times. The J gene is TRBJ1-1, the V gene TRBV7-2, with D unresolved. Looked up from germline, CDR1 is SGHTA and CDR2 is FQGNSA. CDR3 length: 14 amino acids. With 1 base removed from V and 4 bases from J, the gap between germline ends came to 10 bases. The chain's CDR3 is CASSLERRGTEAFF. The CDR3 DNA sequence: TGTGCCAGCAGCTTAGAACGGAGAGGCACTGAAGCTTTCTTT.

The sample holds many counts of this clonotype. The gene calls are TRBV4-3 and TRBJ2-5; the match to TRBD2 covers 12 bases. The CDR3 is 16 amino acids. Germline CDR1 is LGHNA and CDR2 is YSLEER. With V trimmed by 4 bases and J by 3 bases, 6 bases remained unmatched. CDR3 nucleotides: TGCGCCAGCAGCCGGAAATGGACTAGCGGGGAAGAGACCCAGTACTTC. Amino acids: CASSRKWTSGEETQYF.

This clonotype was detected only a few times. This chain joins TRBV28 and TRBJ2-1, with TRBD2 matching over 10 bases. V lost 6 bases, J lost 1 base, and 6 bases stayed unmatched. The CDR3 extends over 16 amino acids. Per germline, CDR1 MDHEN and CDR2 SYDVKM. The CDR3 DNA sequence: TGTGCCAGCAGCCCTAGCGGGGGAGGGTCCTACAATGAGCAGTTCTTC. It translates to CASSPSGGGSYNEQFF.

This clonotype was seen many times. This sequence joins TRBV4-3 and TRBJ2-3; 7 bases are shared with TRBD1. The CDR3 runs 17 residues. CDR1 and CDR2 (germline): LGHNA, YSLEER. The trim removed 0 bases at V and 2 bases at J, leaving 8 bases unmatched. CDR3 residues: CASSQDGWDSLTDTQYF. In nucleotides, the CDR3 is TGCGCCAGCAGCCAAGATGGGTGGGACAGCCTCACAGATACGCAGTATTTT.

The J gene is TRBJ2-7, the V gene TRBV28, with D perhaps TRBD1 (6 bases). The V gene's germline CDR1 is MDHEN and CDR2 SYDVKM. The CDR3 loop spans 16 amino acids. Trimming took off 3 bases at V and 2 bases at J, with 17 bases between the two ends. CDR3 nucleotides: TGTGCCAGCAGTTTCCTCTCGACAGGTATTACCTACGAGCAGTACTTC. It is translated as CASSFLSTGITYEQYF.

With respect to this clonotype: This may stem from a read error, because a much larger clone lies one nucleotide away. V usage is TRBV7-9 and J usage is TRBJ1-1, with D possibly TRBD1 on 6 matching bases. The CDR3 extends over 13 amino acids. The V gene's germline CDR1 is SEHNR and CDR2 FQNEAQ (reference sequence). V lost 1 base and J lost 11, with 14 bases in between. CDR3 sequence reads: CASSLGVDRLAFF. The CDR3, as DNA: TGTGCCAGCAGCTTAGGGGTCGACAGGCTGGCTTTCTTT.

The V call is TRBV25-1, the J call TRBJ2-7; D is possibly TRBD1 (6 bases). V shed 1 base and J shed 2 bases, with 15 bases lying between them. The CDR3 spans 16 residues. CDR1 is MGHDK, CDR2 SYGVNS, per germline. In DNA, the CDR3 is TGTGCCAGCAGTGAATTACCCCCAGGGGAAACCTACGAGCAGTACTTC. Protein: CASSELPPGETYEQYF.

This clonotype was counted ten times or more. V is TRBV3-1 and J is TRBJ2-1, with D maybe TRBD1 (5 bases). Germline V gene lookup returns CDR1 LGHDT and CDR2 YNNKEL (reference sequence). This CDR3 region has 15 residues. The germline V and J ends were trimmed by 4 bases and 7 bases, with 17 bases remaining between them. CDR3 loop: CASSPEPARVNEQFF. The CDR3 bases are TGTGCCAGCAGCCCTGAACCGGCCAGGGTGAATGAGCAGTTCTTC.

The CDR3, as DNA: TGCAGTGCTAGAGATTTGGGAAAGACTAGCGGGATAGGTACAGATACGCAGTATTTT. Its protein product is CSARDLGKTSGIGTDTQYF. The V call is TRBV20-1, the J call TRBJ2-3; 11 bases map to TRBD2. V shed 0 bases, J shed 3 bases, and the junction held 14 bases outside the gene matches. This CDR3 is 19 amino acids long. Germline CDR1 is DFQATT and CDR2 is SNEGSKA (reference sequence).

This clonotype was detected ten times or more. V gene TRBV10-3 combines with J gene TRBJ2-7, with D hard to call. Between the trimmed V and J ends, which lost 6 bases and 5 bases, there was a span of 11 bases. The CDR3 length is 12 residues. CDR1 ENHRY and CDR2 SYGVKD come from the germline V gene. This chain's CDR3 is CAIRNLGHEQYF. DNA of the CDR3: TGTGCCATCAGAAACCTAGGACACGAGCAGTACTTC.

In this sample, this clonotype turned up a few times. This rearrangement joins TRBV20-1 to TRBJ2-5; TRBD2 aligns across 13 bases. The CDR3 sequence is 14 residues long. Losses at the gene ends were 5 bases for V and 2 bases for J; bases not matched to a gene: 2. In germline, CDR1 is DFQATT, CDR2 SNEGSKA (reference sequence). The CDR3 is CSALLAGGQETQYF. In nucleotides, the CDR3 is TGCAGTGCTCTACTAGCGGGGGGGCAAGAGACCCAGTACTTC.